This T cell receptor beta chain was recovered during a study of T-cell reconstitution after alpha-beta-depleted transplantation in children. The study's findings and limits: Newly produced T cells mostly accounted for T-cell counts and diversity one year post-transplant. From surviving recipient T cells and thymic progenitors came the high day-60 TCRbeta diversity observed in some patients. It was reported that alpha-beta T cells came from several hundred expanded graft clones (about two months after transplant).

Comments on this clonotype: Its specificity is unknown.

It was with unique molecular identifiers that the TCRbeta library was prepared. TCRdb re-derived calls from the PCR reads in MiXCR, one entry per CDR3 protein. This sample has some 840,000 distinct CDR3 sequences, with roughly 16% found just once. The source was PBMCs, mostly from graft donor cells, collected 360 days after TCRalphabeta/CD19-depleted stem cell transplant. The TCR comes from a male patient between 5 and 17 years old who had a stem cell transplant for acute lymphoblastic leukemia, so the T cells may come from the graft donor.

Written as DNA, the CDR3 is TGCAGTGCTAGGTTGCCGGGACTCCTGATGTACTCCTACGAGCAGTACTTC. Protein product: CSARLPGLLMYSYEQYF. The rearrangement joins TRBV20-1 to TRBJ2-7; D is possibly TRBD2 (6 bases). Germline lookup yields CDR1 DFQATT and CDR2 SNEGSKA (reference sequence). This CDR3 has 17 amino acids. Trimming shortened V by 3 bases and J by 0 bases, and 21 bases separated the two germline ends.